This T cell receptor (beta chain) stems from a study of Ad26.COV2.S vaccination and SARS-CoV-2 variants. Comment on this clone: No antigen is known for it.

The treatment: some 20 received Ad26.COV2.S at low or high dose, single or two shots; 5 received placebo; per-sample allocation not given. On day 63 after the first injection, vaccine and placebo recipients gave samples. Study-wide points: Vaccine and placebo recipients had similar non-spike TCR breadth.

Assay: immunoSEQ multiplex PCR; the TCRdb copy retains only in-frame clones and omits some. The sample includes about 250,000 clones, around nine tenths of them seen just once. V lost 5 bases and J lost 4, with 11 bases in between. This CDR3 comprises 13 residues. Germline V gene data show CDR1 as SGHAT and CDR2 as FQNNGV. This receptor was identified in a person aged 18-60 years who received the Ad26.COV2.S COVID-19 vaccine or a placebo. The starting material was peripheral blood, obtained in a trial of Ad26.COV2.S vaccine versus placebo. The genes are TRBV11-2 and TRBJ1-2; TRBD1 might be the D (6 bases). For the CDR3, the DNA is TGTGCCAGCAGCCGTGACAGGACCTATGGCTACACCTTC. This translates into CASSRDRTYGYTF.